This T cell receptor beta chain was sequenced in a study of CD4 T cells in relation to SARS-CoV-2 and coronaviruses (dated by TCRdb to the early 2020s). For the wider study: The ViraFEST assay cultured PBMCs with antigen for 10 days, then sequenced TCR beta CDR3s to find antigen-specific clonal expansions. The Adaptive Biotechnologies TCR-sequencing kit was used to sequence samples from three pre-COVID donors and the naive versus memory experiments, while other data came from Illumina-based sequencing. Using patient-derived lymphoblastoid cell lines, the shared crossreactive spike epitopes were mapped to their HLA restriction. A different TCR-beta assay, based on Illumina, was used to sequence expansion assays from other donors in the study. Memory CD4+ T cell crossreactivity between SARS-CoV-2 and common cold coronavirus spike proteins was assessed at the TCR clonotype level in the study. An HIV-1 Nef peptide pool or a no-peptide culture served as the negative reference condition. Findings and caveats that apply to the study as a whole: Pre-pandemic and post-infection samples were not both contributed by any donor, so tracing of the source of pre-existing responses was limited. The study was limited by small numbers of patients and tested TCRs. Significantly weaker SARS-CoV-2-driven expansion was shown by crossreactive clones than by monoreactive clones, consistent with antigenic imprinting. Crossreactivity analysis was centred on spike protein, so crossreactivity against other viral proteins was not assessed. Memory CD4+ clonotypes crossrecognizing SARS-CoV-2 and at least one common cold coronavirus spike were found in approximately 60% of donors.

The library came from the immunoSEQ multiplex PCR assay. Per the source publication's procedure: During preprocessing, nonproductive sequences were removed, along with CDR3s that did not begin with C, did not end with F or W, or were shorter than 7 amino acids. Antigen-specific clonotypes were called with the MANAFEST web app on the basis of expansion relative to the reference and to other culture wells. A clone was considered positive if the clone showed significant expansion compared with the reference culture in 2 of 3 replicate wells at an FDR below 0.05. A further requirement for positive clones was significant expansion compared with all other tandem wells, along with an odds ratio above 5. After three terminal residues were trimmed from each end, CDR3 homology was quantified as pairwise Levenshtein distance using the stringdist R package. TCRdb's version of the immuneACCESS table is confined to in-frame rearrangements and falls short of the full clone set. An unresolved V gene accounts for under half of the shortfall where checked; the remainder is of unknown origin. V, J and clone size are those of that table, while D and trimming were read from the DNA. Present in this sample are approximately 20,000 clones, roughly 79% of which were seen just once. The leading ten clones occupy around 16% of the sample.

Worth noting for this clone: What this receptor recognizes is not known. Base qualities are not recorded, but no much larger clone differs from it by a single base.

CD4+ T cells from unexposed donors were collected before the COVID-19 pandemic (2011-2018). After around eleven days of culture, CD4+ T cells were isolated with the EasySep CD4+ T cell isolation kit. As cell numbers permitted, CD4+ T cells from unexposed donors were tested for reactivity to SARS-CoV-2 S and N and to four common cold coronavirus spike pools. Around 1.9 million PBMCs per well were cultured in IMDM with around 5% human AB serum and 8.5 to 10 IU/ml IL-2. Half of the culture medium was replaced with fresh IL-2-containing medium on days 3 and 7. In general, every peptide culture condition was set up in three replicate wells. The leukapheresis product used for the unexposed donors was purchased from a commercial source. PBMCs were isolated from leukapheresis product or whole blood by Ficoll-Paque PLUS gradient centrifugation. PBMCs were either cryopreserved at -140°C or used fresh in the expansion assay. The QIAamp Micro DNA Kit was used to extract genomic DNA from the CD4+ T cells.

The receptor was derived from a human donor in good health. Material for sequencing was CD4+ T cells from PBMCs, cultured in vitro.

The CDR3 here reads CASSGRPGRGSYEQYF. In nucleotide form, the sequence is TGTGCCAGCAGCGGAAGGCCGGGCAGGGGCTCCTACGAGCAGTACTTC. The chain employs TRBV14 and TRBJ2-7; the D segment could be TRBD1, given 6 matching bases. The CDR3 contains 16 residues, cysteine and phenylalanine counted. This entry keeps only the CDR3 DNA: 48 bases, framed from base 1. The germline V gene provides CDR1 SGHDN and CDR2 FVKESK. V drops 5 bases and J drops 0 bases, leaving 17 bases in between.